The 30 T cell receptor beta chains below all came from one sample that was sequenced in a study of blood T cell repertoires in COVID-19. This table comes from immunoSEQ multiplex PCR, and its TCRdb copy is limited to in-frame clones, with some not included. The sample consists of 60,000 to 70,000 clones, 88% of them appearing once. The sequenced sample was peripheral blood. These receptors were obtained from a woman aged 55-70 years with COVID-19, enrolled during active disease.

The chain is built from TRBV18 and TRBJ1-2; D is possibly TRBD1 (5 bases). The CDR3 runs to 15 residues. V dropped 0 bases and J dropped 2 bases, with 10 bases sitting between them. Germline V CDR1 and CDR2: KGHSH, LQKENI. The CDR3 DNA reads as TGTGCCAGCTCACCACCCTTGACAGACAACTATGGCTACACCTTC. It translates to CASSPPLTDNYGYTF.

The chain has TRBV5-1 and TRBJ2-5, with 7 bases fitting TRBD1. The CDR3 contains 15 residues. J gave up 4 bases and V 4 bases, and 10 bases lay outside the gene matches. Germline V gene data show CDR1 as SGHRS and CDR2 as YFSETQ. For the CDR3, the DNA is TGCGCCAGCAGCCATTCGGGACAGCCCCGAGAGACCCAGTACTTC. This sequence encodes CASSHSGQPRETQYF.

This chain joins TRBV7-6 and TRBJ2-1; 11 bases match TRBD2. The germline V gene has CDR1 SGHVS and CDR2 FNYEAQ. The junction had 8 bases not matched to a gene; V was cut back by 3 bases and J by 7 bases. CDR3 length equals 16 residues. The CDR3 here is CASSFLAGGPRNEQFF. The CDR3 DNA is TGTGCCAGCAGCTTTTTAGCGGGAGGGCCTAGAAATGAGCAGTTCTTC.

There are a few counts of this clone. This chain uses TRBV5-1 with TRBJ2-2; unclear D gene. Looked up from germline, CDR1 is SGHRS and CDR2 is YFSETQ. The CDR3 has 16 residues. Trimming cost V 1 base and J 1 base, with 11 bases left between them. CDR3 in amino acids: CASSLRGRLNTGELFF. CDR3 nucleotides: TGCGCCAGCAGCTTGCGAGGTCGACTGAACACCGGGGAGCTGTTTTTT. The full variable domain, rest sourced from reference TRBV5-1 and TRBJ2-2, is KAGVTQTPRYLIKTRGQQVTLSCSPISGHRSVSWYQQTPGQGLQFLFEYFSETQRNKGNFPGRFSGRQFSNSRSEMNVSTLELGDSALYLCASSLRGRLNTGELFFGEGSRLTVL.

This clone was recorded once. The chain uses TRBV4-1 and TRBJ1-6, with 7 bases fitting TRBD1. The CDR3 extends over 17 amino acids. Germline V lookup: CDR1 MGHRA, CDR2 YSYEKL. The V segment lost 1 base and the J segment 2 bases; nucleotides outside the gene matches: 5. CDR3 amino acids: CASSQGEGTAYNSPLHF. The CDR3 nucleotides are TGCGCCAGCAGCCAAGGGGAAGGGACAGCCTATAATTCACCCCTCCACTTT.

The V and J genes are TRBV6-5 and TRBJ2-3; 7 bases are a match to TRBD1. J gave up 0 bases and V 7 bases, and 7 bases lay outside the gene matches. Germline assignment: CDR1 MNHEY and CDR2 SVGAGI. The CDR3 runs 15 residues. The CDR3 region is CASTSGQSSTDTQYF. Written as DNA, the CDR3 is TGTGCCAGCACTTCGGGACAGTCAAGCACAGATACGCAGTATTTT.

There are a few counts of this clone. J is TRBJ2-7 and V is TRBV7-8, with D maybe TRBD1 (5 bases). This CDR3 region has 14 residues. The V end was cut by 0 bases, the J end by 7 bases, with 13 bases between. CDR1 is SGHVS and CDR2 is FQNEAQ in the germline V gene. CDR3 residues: CASSLAETVSEQYF. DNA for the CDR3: TGTGCCAGCAGCTTAGCGGAGACAGTTAGTGAGCAGTACTTC.

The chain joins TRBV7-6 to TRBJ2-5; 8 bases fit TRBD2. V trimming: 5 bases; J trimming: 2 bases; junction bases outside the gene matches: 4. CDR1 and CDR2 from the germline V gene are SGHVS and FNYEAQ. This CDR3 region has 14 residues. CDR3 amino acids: CASSRSGGQETQYF. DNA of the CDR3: TGTGCCAGCAGCCGAAGCGGGGGTCAAGAGACCCAGTACTTC. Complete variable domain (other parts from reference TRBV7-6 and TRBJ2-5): GAGVSQSPRYKVTKRGQDVALRCDPISGHVSLYWYRQALGQGPEFLTYFNYEAQQDKSGLPNDRFSAERPEGSISTLTIQRTEQRDSAMYRCASSRSGGQETQYFGPGTRLLVL.

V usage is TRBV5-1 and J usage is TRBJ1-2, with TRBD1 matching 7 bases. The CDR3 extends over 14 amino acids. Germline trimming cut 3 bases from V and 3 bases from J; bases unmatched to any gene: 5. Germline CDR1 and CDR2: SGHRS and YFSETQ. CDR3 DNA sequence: TGCGCCAGCAGCTCAACAGGGGACTACTATGGCTACACCTTC. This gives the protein CASSSTGDYYGYTF.

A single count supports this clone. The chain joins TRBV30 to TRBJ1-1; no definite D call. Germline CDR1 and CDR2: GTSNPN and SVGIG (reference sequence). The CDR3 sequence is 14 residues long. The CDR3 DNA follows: TGTGCTCTTGAAGGTACCAGCGCGAACACTGAAGCTTTCTTT. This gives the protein CALEGTSANTEAFF.

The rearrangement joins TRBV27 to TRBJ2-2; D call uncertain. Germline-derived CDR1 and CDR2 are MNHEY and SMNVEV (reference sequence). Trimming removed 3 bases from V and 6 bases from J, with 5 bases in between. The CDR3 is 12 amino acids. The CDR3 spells CASSFSAGELFF. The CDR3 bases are TGTGCCAGCAGTTTCAGCGCCGGGGAGCTGTTTTTT.

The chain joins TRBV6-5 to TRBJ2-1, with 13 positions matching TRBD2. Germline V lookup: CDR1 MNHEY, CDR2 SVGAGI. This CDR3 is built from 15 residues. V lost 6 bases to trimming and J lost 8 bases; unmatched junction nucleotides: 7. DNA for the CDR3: TGTGCCAGCAGCCCACTAGCGGGGGGGCCATATGAGCAGTTCTTC. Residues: CASSPLAGGPYEQFF.

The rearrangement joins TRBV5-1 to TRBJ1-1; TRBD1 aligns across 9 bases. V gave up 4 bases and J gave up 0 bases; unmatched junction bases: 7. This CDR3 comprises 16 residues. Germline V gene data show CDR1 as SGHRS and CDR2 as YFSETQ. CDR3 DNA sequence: TGCGCCAGCAGCGCCGGGACAGGGATCATGAACACTGAAGCTTTCTTT. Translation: CASSAGTGIMNTEAFF.

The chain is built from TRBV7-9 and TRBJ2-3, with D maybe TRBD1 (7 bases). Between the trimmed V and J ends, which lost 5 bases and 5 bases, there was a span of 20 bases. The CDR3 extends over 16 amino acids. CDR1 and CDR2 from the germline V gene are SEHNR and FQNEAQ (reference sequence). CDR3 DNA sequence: TGTGCCAGCAGCCCTGCACAGGGGCTGGAGGGAGATACGCAGTATTTT. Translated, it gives CASSPAQGLEGDTQYF.

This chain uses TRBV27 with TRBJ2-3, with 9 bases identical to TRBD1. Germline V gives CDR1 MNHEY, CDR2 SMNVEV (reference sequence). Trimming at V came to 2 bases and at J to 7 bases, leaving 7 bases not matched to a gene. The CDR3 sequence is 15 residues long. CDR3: CASSLMRQGGNTQYF. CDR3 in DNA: TGTGCCAGCAGTTTAATGAGACAGGGGGGAAATACGCAGTATTTT.

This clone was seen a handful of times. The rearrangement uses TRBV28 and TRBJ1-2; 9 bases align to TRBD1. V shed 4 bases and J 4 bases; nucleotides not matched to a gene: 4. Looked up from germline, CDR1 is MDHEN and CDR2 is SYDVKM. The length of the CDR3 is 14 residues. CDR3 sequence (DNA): TGTGCCAGCAGTTCTGGGACAGGGATCTATGGCTACACCTTC. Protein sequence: CASSSGTGIYGYTF.

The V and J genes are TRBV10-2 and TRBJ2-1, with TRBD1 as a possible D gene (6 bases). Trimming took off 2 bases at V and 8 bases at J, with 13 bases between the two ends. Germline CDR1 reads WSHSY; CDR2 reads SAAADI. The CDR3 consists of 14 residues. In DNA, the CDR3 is TGCGCCAGCAGTGAGCCTATACAGGGCGATGAGCAGTTCTTC. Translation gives CASSEPIQGDEQFF.

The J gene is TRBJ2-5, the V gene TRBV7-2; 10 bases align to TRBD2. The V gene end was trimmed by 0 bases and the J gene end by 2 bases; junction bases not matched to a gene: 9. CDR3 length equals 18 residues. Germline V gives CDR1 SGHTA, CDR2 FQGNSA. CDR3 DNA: TGTGCCAGCAGCTTAGCGGGAGCGGGAGGGCCATTTCAAGAGACCCAGTACTTC. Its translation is CASSLAGAGGPFQETQYF.

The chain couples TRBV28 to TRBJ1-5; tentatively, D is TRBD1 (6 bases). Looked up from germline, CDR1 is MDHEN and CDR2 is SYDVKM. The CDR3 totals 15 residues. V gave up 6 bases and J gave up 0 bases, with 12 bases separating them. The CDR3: CASSDGQYSNQPQHF. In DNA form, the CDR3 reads TGTGCCAGCAGCGACGGACAGTATAGCAATCAGCCCCAGCATTTT.

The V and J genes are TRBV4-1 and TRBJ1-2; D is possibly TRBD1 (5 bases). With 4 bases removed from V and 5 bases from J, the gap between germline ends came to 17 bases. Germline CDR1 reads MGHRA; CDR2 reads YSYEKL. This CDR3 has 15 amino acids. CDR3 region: CASSPPPGNWYGYTF. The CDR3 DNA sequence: TGCGCCAGCAGCCCCCCCCCAGGGAATTGGTATGGCTACACCTTC.

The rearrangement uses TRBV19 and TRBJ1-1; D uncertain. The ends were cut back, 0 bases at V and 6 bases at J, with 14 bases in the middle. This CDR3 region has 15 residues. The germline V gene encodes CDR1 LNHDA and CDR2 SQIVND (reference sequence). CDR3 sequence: CASSIDSLGGPEAFF. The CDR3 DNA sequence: TGTGCCAGTAGTATAGATTCCCTCGGAGGGCCTGAAGCTTTCTTT.

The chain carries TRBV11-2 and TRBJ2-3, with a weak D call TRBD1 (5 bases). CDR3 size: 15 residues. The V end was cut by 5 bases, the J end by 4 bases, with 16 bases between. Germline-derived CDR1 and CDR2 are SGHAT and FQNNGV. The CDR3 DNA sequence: TGTGCCAGCAGCCGGCAGGGCGATATCGCAGATACGCAGTATTTT. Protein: CASSRQGDIADTQYF.

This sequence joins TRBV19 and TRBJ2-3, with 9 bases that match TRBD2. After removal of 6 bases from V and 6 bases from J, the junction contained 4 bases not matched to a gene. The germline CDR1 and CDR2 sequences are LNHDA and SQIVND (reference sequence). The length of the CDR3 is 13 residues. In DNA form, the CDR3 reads TGTGCCAGTAGGACTAGCGGATTTGATACGCAGTATTTT. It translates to CASRTSGFDTQYF.

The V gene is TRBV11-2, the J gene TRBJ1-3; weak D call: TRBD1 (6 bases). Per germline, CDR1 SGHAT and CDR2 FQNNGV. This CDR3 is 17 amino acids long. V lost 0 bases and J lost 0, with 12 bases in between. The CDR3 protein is CASSLERTVISGNTIYF. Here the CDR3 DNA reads TGTGCCAGCAGCTTAGAGCGGACAGTGATCTCTGGAAACACCATATATTTT.

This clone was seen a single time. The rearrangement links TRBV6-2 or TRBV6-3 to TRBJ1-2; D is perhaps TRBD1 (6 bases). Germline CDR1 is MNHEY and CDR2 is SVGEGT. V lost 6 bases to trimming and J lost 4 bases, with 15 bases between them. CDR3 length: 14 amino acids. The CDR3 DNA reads TGTGCCAGCAGCTCCGCGGGGGCCTCCTATGGCTACACCTTC. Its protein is CASSSAGASYGYTF.

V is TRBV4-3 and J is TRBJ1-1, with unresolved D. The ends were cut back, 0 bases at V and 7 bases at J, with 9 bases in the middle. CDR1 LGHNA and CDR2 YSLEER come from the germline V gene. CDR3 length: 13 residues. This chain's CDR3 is CASSQDRSYEAFF. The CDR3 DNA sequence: TGCGCCAGCAGCCAAGATAGGAGCTATGAAGCTTTCTTT.

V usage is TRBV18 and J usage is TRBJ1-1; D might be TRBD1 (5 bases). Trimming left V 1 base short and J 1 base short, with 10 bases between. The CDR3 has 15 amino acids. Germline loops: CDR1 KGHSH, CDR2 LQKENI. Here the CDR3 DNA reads TGTGCCAGCTCACCACAAGAAGACAGGAACACTGAAGCTTTCTTT. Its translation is CASSPQEDRNTEAFF.

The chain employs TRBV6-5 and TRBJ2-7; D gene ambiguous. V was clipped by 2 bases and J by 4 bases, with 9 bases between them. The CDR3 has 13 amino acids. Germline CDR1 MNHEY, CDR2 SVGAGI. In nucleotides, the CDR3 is TGTGCCAGCAGTTACAACCGCTATTACGAGCAGTACTTC. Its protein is CASSYNRYYEQYF.

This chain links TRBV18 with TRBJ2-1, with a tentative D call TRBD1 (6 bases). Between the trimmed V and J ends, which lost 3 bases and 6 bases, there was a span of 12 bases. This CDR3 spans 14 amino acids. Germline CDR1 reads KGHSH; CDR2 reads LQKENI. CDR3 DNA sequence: TGTGCCAGCTCACCGACGGGACACCTCAATGAGCAGTTCTTC. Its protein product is CASSPTGHLNEQFF. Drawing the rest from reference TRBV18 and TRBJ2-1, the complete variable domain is NAGVMQNPRHLVRRRGQEARLRCSPMKGHSHVYWYRQLPEEGLKFMVYLQKENIIDESGMPKERFSAEFPKEGPSILRIQQVVRGDSAAYFCASSPTGHLNEQFFGPGTRLTVL.

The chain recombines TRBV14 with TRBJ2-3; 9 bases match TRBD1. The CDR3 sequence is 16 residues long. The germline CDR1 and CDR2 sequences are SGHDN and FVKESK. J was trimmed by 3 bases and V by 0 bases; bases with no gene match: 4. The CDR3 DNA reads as TGTGCCAGCAGCCAAGACACAGGGGGCGCGACAGATACGCAGTATTTT. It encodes CASSQDTGGATDTQYF.